One sample yielded the 19 T cell receptor beta chains listed below, sequenced in a study of blood T cell repertoires in COVID-19. Assay used: immunoSEQ multiplex PCR; TCRdb lists only in-frame clones, some missing. The data hold some 45,000 clones, with almost 90% observed a single time. The sequencing input was peripheral blood. Every receptor here comes from a human donor in a cohort sampled during active COVID-19.

The chain combines TRBV19 with TRBJ1-1; D gene ambiguous. Germline values: CDR1 LNHDA, CDR2 SQIVND (reference sequence). The CDR3 length is 13 residues. Trimming stripped 3 bases from V and 4 bases from J, with 9 bases between. For the CDR3, the DNA is TGTGCCAGTAGTATGGGCCCCGGCACTGAAGCTTTCTTT. Amino acid sequence: CASSMGPGTEAFF.

CDR3 region: CASRPWTGETNQPQHF. The CDR3 bases are TGTGCCAGCAGACCTTGGACAGGGGAAACCAATCAGCCCCAGCATTTT. V usage is TRBV6-2 or TRBV6-3 and J usage is TRBJ1-5; 9 positions agree with TRBD1. The V and J ends lost 6 bases and 3 bases, in that order; junction bases with no gene match: 9. The CDR3 has 16 residues. Germline V CDR1 and CDR2: MNHEY, SVGEGT.

The gene calls are TRBV25-1 and TRBJ1-2; TRBD1 is a possible D gene (6 bases). The CDR3 runs to 14 residues. With 1 base removed from V and 8 bases from J, the gap between germline ends came to 14 bases. Germline V gene data show CDR1 as MGHDK and CDR2 as SYGVNS. Written as DNA, the CDR3 is TGTGCCAGCAGTGAATTGGACAGCATGCTGGGCTACACCTTC. Amino acids: CASSELDSMLGYTF.

This chain links TRBV30 with TRBJ1-5; D is undetermined. Looked up from germline, CDR1 is GTSNPN and CDR2 is SVGIG (reference sequence). V was trimmed by 8 bases and J by 9 bases, leaving 14 bases between them. This CDR3 comprises 11 residues. The CDR3 nucleotides read TGTGCCGGTGGGCAGTTGGGGCCCCAGCATTTT. Its translation: CAGGQLGPQHF.

This chain connects TRBV3-1 (or the pseudogene TRBV3-2) to TRBJ2-5, with 9 bases aligning to TRBD2. The germline CDR1 and CDR2 sequences are LGHDT and YNNKEL (reference sequence). This CDR3 has 16 amino acids. V lost 4 bases and J lost 2; bases outside the gene matches: 8. The CDR3 sequence is CASSPGLASLQETQYF. CDR3 DNA sequence: TGTGCCAGCAGCCCTGGACTAGCGAGCCTACAAGAGACCCAGTACTTC.

The chain employs TRBV19 and TRBJ1-1; maybe TRBD1 (6 bases). The V and J ends lost 2 bases and 4 bases respectively, with 11 bases between them. CDR1 and CDR2 from the germline V gene are LNHDA and SQIVND (reference sequence). The CDR3 covers 14 residues. The CDR3 loop reads CASSIQGGSTEAFF. For the CDR3, the DNA is TGTGCCAGTAGTATACAAGGGGGATCCACTGAAGCTTTCTTT. Complete variable domain (other parts from reference TRBV19 and TRBJ1-1): DGGITQSPKYLFRKEGQNVTLSCEQNLNHDAMYWYRQDPGQGLRLIYYSQIVNDFQKGDIAEGYSVSREKKESFPLTVTSAQKNPTAFYLCASSIQGGSTEAFFGQGTRLTVV.

The V and J genes are TRBV6-2 or TRBV6-3 and TRBJ2-3, with TRBD2 as a possible D gene (7 bases). The CDR3 has 16 residues. The V and J ends lost 6 bases and 1 base respectively, with 17 bases between them. Germline V gene sequence: CDR1 MNHEY, CDR2 SVGEGT. DNA of the CDR3: TGTGCCAGCAGCTTCGACGGGGGGCCCCGCACAGATACGCAGTATTTT. Protein: CASSFDGGPRTDTQYF.

In its sample, this clone was seen a few times. The CDR3 here is CASRRSSGNTIYF. As DNA, the CDR3 is TGTGCCAGCAGAAGGAGCTCTGGAAACACCATATATTTT. This chain connects TRBV12-3 or TRBV12-4 to TRBJ1-3; D gene uncertain. CDR3 length equals 13 residues. V was shortened by 6 bases and J by 0 bases, with 6 bases between the two germline ends.

The chain couples TRBV5-1 to TRBJ2-1; D is ambiguous. Germline values: CDR1 SGHRS, CDR2 YFSETQ. The V end lost 1 base, the J end lost 1 base, and 9 bases lay between the germline ends. The CDR3 has 15 amino acids. The CDR3 region is CASSLPRLSYNEQFF. CDR3 DNA sequence: TGCGCCAGCAGCTTGCCCAGATTATCCTACAATGAGCAGTTCTTC.

This chain links TRBV27 with TRBJ1-2, with 7 nucleotides matching TRBD1. The trim removed 5 bases at V and 8 bases at J, leaving 17 bases unmatched. The germline V gene encodes CDR1 MNHEY and CDR2 SMNVEV (reference sequence). The CDR3 has 16 amino acids. CDR3 in amino acids: CASSLTGTAFGWGYTF. The CDR3, as DNA: TGTGCCAGCAGTCTTACCGGGACAGCTTTTGGGTGGGGCTACACCTTC.

This chain joins TRBV19 and TRBJ2-1; 8 positions agree with TRBD2. This CDR3 has 16 residues. Germline CDR1 reads LNHDA; CDR2 reads SQIVND (reference sequence). Trimming cost V 5 bases and J 5 bases; bases outside gene matches: 11. CDR3 loop: CASSVVSGLAHNEQFF. For the CDR3, the DNA is TGTGCCAGTAGTGTCGTTTCCGGACTAGCCCACAATGAGCAGTTCTTC.

The rearrangement links TRBV5-1 to TRBJ1-1; 8 bases fit TRBD1. Per the germline V gene, CDR1 is SGHRS and CDR2 is YFSETQ. CDR3 length: 14 amino acids. J gave up 4 bases and V 4 bases, and 6 bases lay outside the gene matches. CDR3 sequence (DNA): TGCGCCAGCAGCCGACAGGGGTCACCCACTGAAGCTTTCTTT. Amino acid sequence: CASSRQGSPTEAFF.

This rearrangement joins TRBV11-2 to TRBJ1-4; weak D call: TRBD1 (6 bases). This CDR3 contains 15 residues. Germline CDR1 and CDR2: SGHAT and FQNNGV. With 4 bases removed from V and 5 bases from J, the gap between germline ends came to 14 bases. CDR3 in amino acids: CASSSADRKNEKLFF. CDR3 nucleotide sequence: TGTGCCAGCAGCTCCGCAGACAGGAAGAATGAAAAACTGTTTTTT. The whole variable domain, remainder taken from reference TRBV11-2 and TRBJ1-4, is EAGVAQSPRYKIIEKRQSVAFWCNPISGHATLYWYQQILGQGPKLLIQFQNNGVVDDSQLPKDRFSAERLKGVDSTLKIQPAKLEDSAVYLCASSSADRKNEKLFFGSGTQLSVL.

This rearrangement joins TRBV5-1 to TRBJ2-3; D may be TRBD2 (5 bases). The CDR3 consists of 16 residues. CDR1 SGHRS and CDR2 YFSETQ come from the germline V gene. V lost 5 bases, J lost 1 base, and 17 bases lay in between. This chain's CDR3 is CASRPRVRAGTDTQYF. CDR3 DNA: TGCGCCAGCAGGCCCCGCGTGAGGGCGGGCACAGATACGCAGTATTTT.

This chain uses TRBV9 with TRBJ2-7; a weak D match, TRBD1 (6 bases). Germline V gene lookup returns CDR1 SGDLS and CDR2 YYNGEE. The CDR3 runs 14 residues. With 1 base removed from V and 3 bases from J, the gap between germline ends came to 11 bases. CDR3 nucleotides: TGTGCCAGCAGCGTATCCGAGGGGGACTACGAGCAGTACTTC. It encodes CASSVSEGDYEQYF. The full variable domain, rest sourced from reference TRBV9 and TRBJ2-7, is DSGVTQTPKHLITATGQRVTLRCSPRSGDLSVYWYQQSLDQGLQFLIQYYNGEERAKGNILERFSAQQFPDLHSELNLSSLELGDSALYFCASSVSEGDYEQYFGPGTRLTVT.

This rearrangement joins TRBV5-4 to TRBJ1-6, with a tentative D call TRBD1 (5 bases). V was shortened by 0 bases and J by 8 bases, with 12 bases between the two germline ends. The germline CDR1 and CDR2 sequences are SGHNT and YYREEE (reference sequence). The CDR3 is 15 amino acids. The CDR3 loop is CASSLVGPRDSPLHF. CDR3 in DNA: TGTGCCAGCAGCTTGGTCGGACCCAGGGATTCACCCCTCCACTTT. The complete variable domain, with remaining parts taken from reference TRBV5-4 and TRBJ1-6, reads ETGVTQSPTHLIKTRGQQVTLRCSSQSGHNTVSWYQQALGQGPQFIFQYYREEENGRGNFPPRFSGLQFPNYSSELNVNALELDDSALYLCASSLVGPRDSPLHFGNGTRLTVT.

The rearrangement links TRBV2 to TRBJ2-1, with D maybe TRBD2 (5 bases). This CDR3 is 11 amino acids long. Per the germline V gene, CDR1 is SNHLY and CDR2 is FYNNEI. V lost 5 bases to trimming and J lost 8 bases, with 7 bases between them. For the CDR3, the DNA is TGTGCCAGCAGTCTAGCCGATGAGCAGTTCTTC. Encoded protein: CASSLADEQFF.

Written as DNA, the CDR3 is TGTGCCAGCAGCGTGCAAGCGGGGGGTGGCACCGGGGAGCTGTTTTTT. This codes for CASSVQAGGGTGELFF. The chain couples TRBV9 to TRBJ2-2; 9 positions agree with TRBD2. V shed 2 bases and J 4 bases; nucleotides not matched to a gene: 6. From germline, CDR1 is SGDLS and CDR2 YYNGEE. The CDR3 runs 16 residues.

CDR3 residues: CASSYSNSGNTIYF. In DNA form, the CDR3 reads TGTGCCAGCAGTTACTCCAATTCTGGAAACACCATATATTTT. The V call is TRBV6-5, the J call TRBJ1-3; D call uncertain. Trimming removed 0 bases from V and 1 base from J, with 4 bases in between. This CDR3 contains 14 residues. Germline lookup yields CDR1 MNHEY and CDR2 SVGAGI.